Below are 8 T cell receptor beta chains sequenced from a single sample in a study of OX40 agonist ivuxolimab in advanced cancers. Repertoires were generated with immunoSEQ multiplex PCR, while TCRdb's copy carries only in-frame clones and drops some. This sample has 28,000 or so clones, with more than 85% found just once. The input for sequencing was CD4+ or CD8+ T cells sorted from blood, taken in a trial of the OX40 agonist ivuxolimab. The receptors come from an adult with an advanced solid tumor such as melanoma, head and neck, liver or kidney cancer.

CDR3 protein: CASSFRETYNEQFF. The CDR3 DNA reads as TGTGCCAGCAGTTTTCGGGAGACCTACAATGAGCAGTTCTTC. This chain links TRBV28 with TRBJ2-1; D is perhaps TRBD2 (6 bases). V lost 3 bases to trimming and J lost 2 bases, with 8 bases between them. In germline, CDR1 is MDHEN, CDR2 SYDVKM. The CDR3 is made up of 14 amino acids. Full variable domain (remainder filled in from reference TRBV28 and TRBJ2-1): DVKVTQSSRYLVKRTGEKVFLECVQDMDHENMFWYRQDPGLGLRLIYFSYDVKMKEKGDIPEGYSVSREKKERFSLILESASTNQTSMYLCASSFRETYNEQFFGPGTRLTVL.

The chain combines TRBV5-4 with TRBJ2-7; tentatively, D is TRBD2 (5 bases). Trimming took 2 bases from V and 1 from J, leaving 10 bases between them. The germline V gene encodes CDR1 SGHNT and CDR2 YYREEE (reference sequence). The CDR3 totals 14 residues. CDR3 sequence reads: CASSLPGVSYEQYF. The CDR3 DNA follows: TGTGCCAGCAGCTTACCCGGGGTTTCCTACGAGCAGTACTTC.

The chain carries TRBV5-1 and TRBJ2-1; 12 bases align to TRBD2. Germline V gene lookup returns CDR1 SGHRS and CDR2 YFSETQ. V shed 4 bases, J shed 12 bases, and the junction held 5 bases outside the gene matches. The CDR3 is 13 residues long. The CDR3: CASSAGLAGMQFF. DNA for the CDR3: TGCGCCAGCAGCGCTGGACTAGCGGGAATGCAGTTCTTC.

The chain recombines TRBV11-2 with TRBJ1-4; no firm D call. The germline V gene encodes CDR1 SGHAT and CDR2 FQNNGV. This CDR3 has 14 amino acids. Trimming stripped 1 base from V and 7 bases from J, with 10 bases between. The CDR3 is CASSLGGVFEKLFF. For the CDR3, the DNA is TGTGCCAGCAGCTTAGGTGGGGTTTTTGAAAAACTGTTTTTT.

This sequence joins TRBV7-9 and TRBJ2-1; unclear D gene. CDR1 and CDR2 (germline): SEHNR, FQNEAQ (reference sequence). The CDR3 contains 17 residues. The germline V and J ends were trimmed by 5 bases and 2 bases, with 19 bases remaining between them. CDR3 protein: CASSPLVRTSAYNEQFF. CDR3 nucleotides: TGTGCCAGCAGCCCGCTTGTCCGGACGTCAGCCTACAATGAGCAGTTCTTC. Full variable domain (missing parts from reference TRBV7-9 and TRBJ2-1): DTGVSQNPRHKITKRGQNVTFRCDPISEHNRLYWYRQTLGQGPEFLTYFQNEAQLEKSRLLSDRFSAERPKGSFSTLEIQRTEQGDSAMYLCASSPLVRTSAYNEQFFGPGTRLTVL.

The chain links TRBV27 to TRBJ1-5, with D unclear. The CDR3 contains 15 residues. Trimming removed 5 bases at V and 6 bases at J, with 17 bases between. CDR1 and CDR2 from the germline V gene are MNHEY and SMNVEV (reference sequence). CDR3 sequence: CASSPLWEKGQPQHF. The CDR3 nucleotides read TGTGCCAGCAGTCCCCTTTGGGAGAAGGGTCAGCCCCAGCATTTT.

This clone was counted a few times. The rearrangement joins TRBV19 to TRBJ1-1, with D perhaps matching TRBD1 (6 bases). This CDR3 region has 14 residues. Germline values: CDR1 LNHDA, CDR2 SQIVND (reference sequence). Trimming pared 1 base from V and 8 bases from J, leaving 14 bases between. The CDR3 sequence: CASSIAFGQTEAFF. DNA of the CDR3: TGTGCCAGTAGTATAGCCTTTGGACAGACGGAAGCTTTCTTT.

V gene TRBV7-2 combines with J gene TRBJ1-1; D remains unclear. Between the trimmed V and J ends, which lost 1 base and 1 base, there was a span of 4 bases. This CDR3 is 13 amino acids long. CDR1 and CDR2 (germline): SGHTA, FQGNSA. The CDR3 here is CASSLEANTEAFF. The DNA of the CDR3 is TGTGCCAGCAGCTTAGAGGCGAACACTGAAGCTTTCTTT.